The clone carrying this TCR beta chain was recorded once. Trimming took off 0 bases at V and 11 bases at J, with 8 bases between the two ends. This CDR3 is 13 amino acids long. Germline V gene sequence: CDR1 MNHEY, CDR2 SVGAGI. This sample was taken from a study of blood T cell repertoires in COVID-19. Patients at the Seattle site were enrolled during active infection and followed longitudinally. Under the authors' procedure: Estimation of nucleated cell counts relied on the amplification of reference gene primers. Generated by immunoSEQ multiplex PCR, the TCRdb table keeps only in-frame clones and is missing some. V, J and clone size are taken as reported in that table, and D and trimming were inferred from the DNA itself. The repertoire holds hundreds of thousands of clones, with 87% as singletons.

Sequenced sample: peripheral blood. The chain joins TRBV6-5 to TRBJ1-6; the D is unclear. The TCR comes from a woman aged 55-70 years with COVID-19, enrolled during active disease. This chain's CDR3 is CASSYSFGAPLHF. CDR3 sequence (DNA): TGTGCCAGCAGTTACTCGTTCGGGGCACCCCTCCACTTT.